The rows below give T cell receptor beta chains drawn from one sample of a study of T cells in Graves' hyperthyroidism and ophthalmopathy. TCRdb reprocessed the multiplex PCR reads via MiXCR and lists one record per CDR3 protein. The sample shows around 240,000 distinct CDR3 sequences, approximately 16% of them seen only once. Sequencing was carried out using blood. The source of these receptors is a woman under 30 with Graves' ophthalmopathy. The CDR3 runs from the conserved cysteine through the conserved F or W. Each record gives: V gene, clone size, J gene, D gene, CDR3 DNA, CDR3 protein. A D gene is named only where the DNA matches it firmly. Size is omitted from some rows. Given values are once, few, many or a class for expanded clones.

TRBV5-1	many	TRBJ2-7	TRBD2	TGCGCCAGCAGCTTGGTCTCCGGGACTAGGTACGAGCAGTACTTC	CASSLVSGTRYEQYF
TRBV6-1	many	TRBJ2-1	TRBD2	TGTGCCAGCCCCCGGGCTAGCGGGAGTTTCGATGAGCAGTTCTTC	CASPRASGSFDEQFF
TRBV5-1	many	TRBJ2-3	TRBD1	TGCGCCAGCAGCTCGAGATTACCGGGACAGGGAATAACAGATACGCAGTATTTT	CASSSRLPGQGITDTQYF
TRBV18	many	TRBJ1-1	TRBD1	TGTGCCAGCTCGTCCCAGGGGGATGAAACTGAAGCTTTCTTT	CASSSQGDETEAFF
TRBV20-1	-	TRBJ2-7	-	TGCAGTGCTAGTGGGGGGCTCTCCTACGAGCAGTACTTC	CSASGGLSYEQYF
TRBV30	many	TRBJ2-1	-	TGTGCCTGGAGTGTAACGTCAGGCGTGTACAATGAGCAGTTCTTC	CAWSVTSGVYNEQFF
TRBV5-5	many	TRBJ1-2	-	TGTGCCAGCAGCCTGCAGGGTCGCGGCTACACCTTC	CASSLQGRGYTF
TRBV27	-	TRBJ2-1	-	TGTGCCAGCCGATCGACGGCCAACTACAATGAGCAGTTCTTC	CASRSTANYNEQFF
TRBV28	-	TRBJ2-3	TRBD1	TGTGCCAGCAGCCTCGGAAGGACAGGGGCCACAGGTACGCAGTATTTT	CASSLGRTGATGTQYF
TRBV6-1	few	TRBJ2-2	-	TGTGCCAGCAGCCACCGGGATAAAATAAACACCGGGGAGCTGTTTTTT	CASSHRDKINTGELFF
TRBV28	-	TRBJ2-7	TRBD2	TGTGCCAGCAGTAACTCAGCCCGGGGGGACGAGCAGTACTTC	CASSNSARGDEQYF
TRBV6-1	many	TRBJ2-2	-	TGTGCCAGCAGTTCCCCGGGACCCGCAGTAACCGGGGAGCTGTTTTTT	CASSSPGPAVTGELFF
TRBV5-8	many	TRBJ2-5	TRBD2	TGTGCCAGCAGCCCAGGGACTAGCGGACAAGAGACCCAGTACTTC	CASSPGTSGQETQYF
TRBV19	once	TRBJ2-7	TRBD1	TGTGCCAGTAGTATAGGTCAGGGGGCCTCCTACGAGCAGTACTTC	CASSIGQGASYEQYF
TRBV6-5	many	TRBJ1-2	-	TGTGCCAGCAGTTACTCGCCTTCAAACAGGGCGGGCTATGGCTACACCTTC	CASSYSPSNRAGYGYTF
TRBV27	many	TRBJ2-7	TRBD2	TGTGCCAGCAGTCTCATAGCGGGGGGGCCGTACGAGCAGTACTTC	CASSLIAGGPYEQYF
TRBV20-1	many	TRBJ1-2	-	TGCAGTGCTAGAGATTTAGGGGCAGGACCTAACTATGGCTACACCTTC	CSARDLGAGPNYGYTF
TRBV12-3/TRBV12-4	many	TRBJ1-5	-	TGTGCCAGCAGCCCAGACCAATCGCCGCTTAGCAATCAGCCCCAGCATTTT	CASSPDQSPLSNQPQHF
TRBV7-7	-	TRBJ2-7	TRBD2	TGTGCTAGCAGCTCGGGCAGGGACTACGAGCGGTACTTC	CASSSGRDYERYF
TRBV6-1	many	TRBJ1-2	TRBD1	TGTGCCAGCAGTCACCTAATTCCGGGACAGCGAGCTAACTATGGCTACACCTTC	CASSHLIPGQRANYGYTF
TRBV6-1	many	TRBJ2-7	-	TGTGCCAGCAGCCCCTTTTGGAACGAGCAGTACTTC	CASSPFWNEQYF
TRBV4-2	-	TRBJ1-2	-	TGTGCCTCAACCCTTCTCGGGTCGAGCTATGGCTACACCTTC	CASTLLGSSYGYTF
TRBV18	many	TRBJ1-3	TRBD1	TGTGCCAGCTCAACCCCGGGACAGAAATCTGGAAACACCATATATTTT	CASSTPGQKSGNTIYF
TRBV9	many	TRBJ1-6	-	TGTGCCAGCAGCTCGGGCCCGTCAGCACCCCTCCACTTT	CASSSGPSAPLHF
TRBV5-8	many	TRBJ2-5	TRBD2	TGTGCCAGCAGCCTACCGGGGCGGGGGAACCCCCAGTACTTC	CASSLPGRGNPQYF
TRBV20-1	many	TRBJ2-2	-	TGCAGTGCTAACGGACCTAGGAACACCGGGGAGCTGTTTTTT	CSANGPRNTGELFF
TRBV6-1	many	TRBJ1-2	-	TGTGCCAGCAGTGAAGACCAGGGACACGGGACCTATGGCTACACCTTC	CASSEDQGHGTYGYTF
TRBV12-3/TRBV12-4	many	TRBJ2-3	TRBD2	TGTGCCAGCAGTTCACCATGGGGGGGGAGCACAGATACGCAGTATTTT	CASSSPWGGSTDTQYF
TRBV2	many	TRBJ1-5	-	TGTGCCAGCAGGGGGCGGGTATATAGCAATCAGCCCCAGCATTTT	CASRGRVYSNQPQHF
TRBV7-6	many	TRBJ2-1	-	TGTGCCAGCAGCTTAGGTTTTGGGGGCGGGGGACTCAATGAGCAGTTCTTC	CASSLGFGGGGLNEQFF
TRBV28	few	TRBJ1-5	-	TGTGCCAGCAGCCCACTTTGGGGGCGTAGCAATCAGTCCCAGCATTTT	CASSPLWGRSNQSQHF
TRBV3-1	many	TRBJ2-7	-	TGTGCCAGCAGCCAAGAATACGAGCAGTACTTC	CASSQEYEQYF
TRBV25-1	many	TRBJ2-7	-	TGTGCCAGCAGTGAATCCCCGCGCGGGCTCTACGAGCAGTACTTC	CASSESPRGLYEQYF
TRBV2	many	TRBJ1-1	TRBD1	TGTGCCAGCAGTGAAGTGGGAAGCCGGACAGGGGGAGACACTGAAGCTTTCTTT	CASSEVGSRTGGDTEAFF
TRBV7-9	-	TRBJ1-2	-	TGTGCCAGCAGCCCCCCCTCGAGGAGTAACTATGGCTACACCTTC	CASSPPSRSNYGYTF
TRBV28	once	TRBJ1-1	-	TGTGCCAGCCTCGGCGCAGGGAAAGCGACTCCGGGGGCTTTCTTT	CASLGAGKATPGAFF
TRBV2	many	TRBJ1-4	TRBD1	TGTGCCAGCAGTTCCGGGACAGGGCACGAAAAACTGTTTTTT	CASSSGTGHEKLFF
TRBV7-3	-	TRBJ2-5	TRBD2	TGTGCCAGCAGCTTAAGTCCGGCTAGCGGGAGGAAAGAGACCCAGTACTTC	CASSLSPASGRKETQYF
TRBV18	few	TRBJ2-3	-	TGTGCCAGCTCACCGGGACTGGCGGGCAAGGGGCGCACAGATACGCAGTATTTT	CASSPGLAGKGRTDTQYF
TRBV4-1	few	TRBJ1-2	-	TGCGCCAGCAGCCAAGATGCACCGGGGGGCCGTGGCTACACCTTC	CASSQDAPGGRGYTF
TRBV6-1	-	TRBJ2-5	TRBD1	TGTGCCAGCAATCAACAGGGGGGCGGAGAGACCCAGTACTTC	CASNQQGGGETQYF
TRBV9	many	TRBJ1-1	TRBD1	TGTGCCAGCAGCGTAACAGGGGAGGGCACTGAAGCTTTCTTT	CASSVTGEGTEAFF
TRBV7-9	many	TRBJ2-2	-	TGTGCCAGCAGCTCCGACAAGATTGGTACCGGGGAGCTGTTTTTT	CASSSDKIGTGELFF
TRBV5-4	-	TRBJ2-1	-	TGTGCCAGCAGCTTAAGTTTGAAATCCTACAATGAGCAGTTCTTC	CASSLSLKSYNEQFF
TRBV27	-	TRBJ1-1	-	TGTGCCGGCAGTGACAGGTGGCGTAGACGGAACACTGAAGCTTTCTTT	CAGSDRWRRRNTEAFF
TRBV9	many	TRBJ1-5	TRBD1	TGTGCCAGCAGCGCGGGGACAGGGAGTGATCAGCCCCAGCATTTT	CASSAGTGSDQPQHF
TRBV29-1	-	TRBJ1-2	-	TGCGGTATGGGGACGGACCTTAGTGGCTACACCTTC	CGMGTDLSGYTF
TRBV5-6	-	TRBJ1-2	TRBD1	TGTGCCAGCAGCTTGGCCGGGACAGGGAACTATGGCTACACCTTC	CASSLAGTGNYGYTF
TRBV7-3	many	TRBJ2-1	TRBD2	TGTGCCAGCAGCTTAGCTGGCTTGGCTAGCGGACACAATGAGCAGTTCTTC	CASSLAGLASGHNEQFF
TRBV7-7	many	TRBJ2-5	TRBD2	TGTGCTAGCAGCTTAGAGAGGCTAGCGGGCGGGGAGACCCAGTACTTC	CASSLERLAGGETQYF
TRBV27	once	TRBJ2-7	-	TGTGCCAGCAGTTTTCAGGGGAGCTCCTACAATGAGCAGTACTTC	CASSFQGSSYNEQYF
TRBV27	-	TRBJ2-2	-	TGTGCCAGCAGTTTATCGTACTGGGGTACCGGGGAGCTGTTTTTT	CASSLSYWGTGELFF
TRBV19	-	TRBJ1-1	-	TGTGCCAGTAGTATTTTTGGTGGTGAAGCTTTCTTT	CASSIFGGEAFF
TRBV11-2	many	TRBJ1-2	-	TGTGCCAGCAGCTTAGGACAGGAAAGGAACTATGGCTACACCTTC	CASSLGQERNYGYTF
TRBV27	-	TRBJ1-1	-	TGTGCCAGCAGTGAATTGTCCCTTGGTGCTATGAACACTGAAGCTTTCTTT	CASSELSLGAMNTEAFF
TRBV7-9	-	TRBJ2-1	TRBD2	TGTGCCAGCAGCTTCCCCGATGGTAGCGGGGGGGGGGGAAGGAATGAGCAGTTCTTC	CASSFPDGSGGGGRNEQFF
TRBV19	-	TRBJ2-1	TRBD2	TGTGCCAGTAGTATATATAGCGGGGGGAACCTATACAATGAGCAGTTCTTC	CASSIYSGGNLYNEQFF
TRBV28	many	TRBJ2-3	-	TGTGCCAGCAGTTTCAGTAGGGACACCCTCACAGATACGCAGTATTTT	CASSFSRDTLTDTQYF
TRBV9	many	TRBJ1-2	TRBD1	TGTGCCAGCAGCGTAGCCGGGACAGGGGTGTATGGCTACACCTTC	CASSVAGTGVYGYTF